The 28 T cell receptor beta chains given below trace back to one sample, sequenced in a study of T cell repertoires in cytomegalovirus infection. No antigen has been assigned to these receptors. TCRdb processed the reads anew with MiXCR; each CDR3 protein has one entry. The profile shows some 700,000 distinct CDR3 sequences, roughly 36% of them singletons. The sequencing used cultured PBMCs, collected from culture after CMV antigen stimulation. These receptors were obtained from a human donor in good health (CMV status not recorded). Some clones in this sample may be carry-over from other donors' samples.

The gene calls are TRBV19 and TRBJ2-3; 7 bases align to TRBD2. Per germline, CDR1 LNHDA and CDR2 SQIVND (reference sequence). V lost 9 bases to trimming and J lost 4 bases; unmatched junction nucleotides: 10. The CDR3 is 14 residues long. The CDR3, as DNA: TGTGCCAGCCCAGGGAGGGGTTTGGCAGATACGCAGTATTTT. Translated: CASPGRGLADTQYF.

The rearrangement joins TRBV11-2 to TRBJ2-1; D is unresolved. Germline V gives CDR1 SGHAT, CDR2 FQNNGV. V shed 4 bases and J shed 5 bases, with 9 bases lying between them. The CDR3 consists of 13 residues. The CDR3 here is CASSSTLHNEQFF. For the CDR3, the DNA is TGTGCCAGCAGCTCAACTCTACACAATGAGCAGTTCTTC.

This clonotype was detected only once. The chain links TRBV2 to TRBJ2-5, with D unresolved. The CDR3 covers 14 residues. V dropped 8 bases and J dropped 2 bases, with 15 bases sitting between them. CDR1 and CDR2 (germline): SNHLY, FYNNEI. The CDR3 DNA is TGTGCCAGCCTCGGGTCCAACCGGCAAGAGACCCAGTACTTC. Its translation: CASLGSNRQETQYF.

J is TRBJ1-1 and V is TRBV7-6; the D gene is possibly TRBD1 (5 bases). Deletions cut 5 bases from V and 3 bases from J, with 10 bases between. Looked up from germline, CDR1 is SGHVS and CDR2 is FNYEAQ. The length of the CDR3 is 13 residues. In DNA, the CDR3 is TGTGCCAGCAGCGGTCGGGGACACACTGAAGCTTTCTTT. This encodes CASSGRGHTEAFF.

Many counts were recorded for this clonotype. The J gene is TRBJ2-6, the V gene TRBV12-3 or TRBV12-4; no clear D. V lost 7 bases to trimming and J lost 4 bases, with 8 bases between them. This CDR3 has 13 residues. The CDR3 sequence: CASTPSGANVLTF. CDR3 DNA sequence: TGTGCCAGCACCCCTTCCGGGGCCAACGTCCTGACTTTC.

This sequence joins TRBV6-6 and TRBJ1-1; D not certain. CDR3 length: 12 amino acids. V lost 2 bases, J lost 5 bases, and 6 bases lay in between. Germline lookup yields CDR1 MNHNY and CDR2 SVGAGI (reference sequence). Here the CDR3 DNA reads TGTGCCAGCAGTTACAAAGAGACTGAAGCTTTCTTT. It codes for CASSYKETEAFF.

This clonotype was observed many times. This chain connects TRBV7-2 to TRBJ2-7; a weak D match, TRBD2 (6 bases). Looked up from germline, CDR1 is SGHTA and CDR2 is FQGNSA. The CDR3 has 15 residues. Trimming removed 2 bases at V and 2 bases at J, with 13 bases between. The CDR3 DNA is TGTGCCAGCAGCTTATCCCGCGGGATAACCTACGAGCAGTACTTC. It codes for CASSLSRGITYEQYF.

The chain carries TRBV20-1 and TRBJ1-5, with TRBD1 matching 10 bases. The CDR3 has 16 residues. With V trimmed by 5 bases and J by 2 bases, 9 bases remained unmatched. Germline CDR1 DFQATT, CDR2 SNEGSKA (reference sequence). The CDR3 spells CSAGPGQGLGNQPQHF. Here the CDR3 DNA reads TGCAGTGCTGGACCGGGACAGGGGTTAGGCAATCAGCCCCAGCATTTT.

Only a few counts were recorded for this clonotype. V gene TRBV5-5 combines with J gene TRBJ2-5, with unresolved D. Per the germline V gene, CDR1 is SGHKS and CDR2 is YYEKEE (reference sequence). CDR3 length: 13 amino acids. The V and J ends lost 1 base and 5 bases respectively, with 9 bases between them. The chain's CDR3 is CASSLLVYETQYF. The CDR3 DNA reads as TGTGCCAGCAGCTTGTTGGTATACGAGACCCAGTACTTC.

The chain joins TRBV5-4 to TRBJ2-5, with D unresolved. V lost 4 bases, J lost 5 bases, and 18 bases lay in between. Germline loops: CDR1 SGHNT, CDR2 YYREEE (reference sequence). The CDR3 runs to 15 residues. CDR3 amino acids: CASSVTRTFGETQYF. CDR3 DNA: TGTGCCAGCAGCGTTACCCGAACCTTTGGGGAGACCCAGTACTTC.

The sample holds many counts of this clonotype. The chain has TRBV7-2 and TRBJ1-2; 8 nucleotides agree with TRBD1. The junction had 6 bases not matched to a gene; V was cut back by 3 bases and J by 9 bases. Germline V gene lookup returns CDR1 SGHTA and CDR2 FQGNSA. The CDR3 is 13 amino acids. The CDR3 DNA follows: TGTGCCAGCAGCTTCACAGGGGGGTTTAGCTACACCTTC. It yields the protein CASSFTGGFSYTF.

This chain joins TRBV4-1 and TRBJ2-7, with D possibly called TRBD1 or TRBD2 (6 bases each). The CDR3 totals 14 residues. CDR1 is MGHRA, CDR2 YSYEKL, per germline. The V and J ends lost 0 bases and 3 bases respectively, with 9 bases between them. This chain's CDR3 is CASSQDRGGYEQYF. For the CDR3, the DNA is TGCGCCAGCAGCCAAGACAGGGGAGGCTACGAGCAGTACTTC.

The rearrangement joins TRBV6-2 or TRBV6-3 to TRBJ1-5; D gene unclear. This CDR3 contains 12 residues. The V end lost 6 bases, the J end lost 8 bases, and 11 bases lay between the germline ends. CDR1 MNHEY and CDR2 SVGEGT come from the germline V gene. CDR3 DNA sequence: TGTGCCAGCAGGCAATTCCGAGAGCCCCAGCATTTT. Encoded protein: CASRQFREPQHF.

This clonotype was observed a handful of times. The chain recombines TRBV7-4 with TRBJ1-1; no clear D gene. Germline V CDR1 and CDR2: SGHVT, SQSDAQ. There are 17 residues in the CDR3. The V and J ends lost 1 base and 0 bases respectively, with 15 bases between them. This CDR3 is CASSLDSGQNMNTEAFF. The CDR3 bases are TGTGCCAGCAGCTTAGATTCCGGGCAGAACATGAACACTGAAGCTTTCTTT.

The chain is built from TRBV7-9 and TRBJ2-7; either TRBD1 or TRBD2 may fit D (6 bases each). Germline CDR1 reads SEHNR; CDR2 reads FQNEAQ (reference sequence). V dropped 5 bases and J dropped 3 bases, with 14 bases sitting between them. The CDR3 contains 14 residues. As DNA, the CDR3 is TGTGCCAGCAGCCAGAAAGGGGGGTACTACGAGCAGTACTTC. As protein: CASSQKGGYYEQYF.

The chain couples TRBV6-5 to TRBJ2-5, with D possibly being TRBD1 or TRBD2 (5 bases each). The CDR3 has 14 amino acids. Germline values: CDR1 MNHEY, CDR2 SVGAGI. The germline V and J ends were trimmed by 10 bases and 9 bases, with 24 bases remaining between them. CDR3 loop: CATQLGWGTLPQYF. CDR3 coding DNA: TGTGCCACCCAGTTAGGGTGGGGGACCCTTCCCCAGTACTTC.

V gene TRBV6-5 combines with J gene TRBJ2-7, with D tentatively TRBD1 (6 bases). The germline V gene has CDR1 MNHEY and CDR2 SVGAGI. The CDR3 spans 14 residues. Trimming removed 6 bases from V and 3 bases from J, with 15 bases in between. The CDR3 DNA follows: TGTGCCAGCAGGCCTATGGGACACATCTACGAGCAGTACTTC. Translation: CASRPMGHIYEQYF.

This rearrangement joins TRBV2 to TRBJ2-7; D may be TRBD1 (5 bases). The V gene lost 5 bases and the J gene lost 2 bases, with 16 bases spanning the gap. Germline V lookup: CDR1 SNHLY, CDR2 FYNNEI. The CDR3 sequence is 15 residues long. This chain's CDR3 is CASSSSRQTTYEQYF. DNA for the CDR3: TGTGCCAGCAGTAGTAGCCGACAGACAACCTACGAGCAGTACTTC. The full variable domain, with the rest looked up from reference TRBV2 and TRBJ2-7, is EPEVTQTPSHQVTQMGQEVILRCVPISNHLYFYWYRQILGQKVEFLVSFYNNEISEKSEIFDDQFSVERPDGSNFTLKIRSTKLEDSAMYFCASSSSRQTTYEQYFGPGTRLTVT.

The chain's CDR3 is CASSADRGMGYGYTF. The CDR3 nucleotides read TGTGCCAGCAGTGCCGACAGGGGAATGGGCTATGGCTACACCTTC. This chain connects TRBV12-3 or TRBV12-4 to TRBJ1-2; TRBD1 matches at 8 bases. With V trimmed by 5 bases and J by 4 bases, 9 bases remained unmatched. This CDR3 has 15 residues.

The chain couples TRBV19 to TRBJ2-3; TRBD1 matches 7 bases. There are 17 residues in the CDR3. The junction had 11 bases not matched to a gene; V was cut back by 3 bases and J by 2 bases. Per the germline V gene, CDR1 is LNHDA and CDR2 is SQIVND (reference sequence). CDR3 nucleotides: TGTGCCAGTAGTATCCAGACAGGGCGGCTCGCCACAGATACGCAGTATTTT. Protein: CASSIQTGRLATDTQYF.

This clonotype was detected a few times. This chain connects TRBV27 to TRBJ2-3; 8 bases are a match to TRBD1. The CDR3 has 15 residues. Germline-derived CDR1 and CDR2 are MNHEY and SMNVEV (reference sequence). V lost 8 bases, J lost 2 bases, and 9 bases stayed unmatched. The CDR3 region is CASSRRDRSTDTQYF. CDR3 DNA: TGTGCCAGCTCCCGGCGGGACAGGTCCACAGATACGCAGTATTTT.

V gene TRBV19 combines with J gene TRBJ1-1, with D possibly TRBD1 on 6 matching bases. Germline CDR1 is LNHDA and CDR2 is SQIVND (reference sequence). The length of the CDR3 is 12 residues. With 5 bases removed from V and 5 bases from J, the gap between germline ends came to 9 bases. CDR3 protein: CASSQGRTEAFF. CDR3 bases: TGTGCCAGTAGTCAGGGGAGGACTGAAGCTTTCTTT. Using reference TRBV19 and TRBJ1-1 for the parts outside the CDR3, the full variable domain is DGGITQSPKYLFRKEGQNVTLSCEQNLNHDAMYWYRQDPGQGLRLIYYSQIVNDFQKGDIAEGYSVSREKKESFPLTVTSAQKNPTAFYLCASSQGRTEAFFGQGTRLTVV.

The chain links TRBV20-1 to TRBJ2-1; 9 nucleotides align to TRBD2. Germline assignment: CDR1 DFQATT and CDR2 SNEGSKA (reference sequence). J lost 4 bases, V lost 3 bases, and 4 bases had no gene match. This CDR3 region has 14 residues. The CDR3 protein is CSASASGVYNEQFF. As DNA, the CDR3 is TGCAGTGCTAGCGCTAGCGGGGTTTACAATGAGCAGTTCTTC.

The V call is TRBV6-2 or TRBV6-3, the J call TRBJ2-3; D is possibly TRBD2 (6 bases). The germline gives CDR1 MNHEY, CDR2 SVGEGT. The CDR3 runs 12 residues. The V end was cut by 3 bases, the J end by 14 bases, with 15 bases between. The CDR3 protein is CASSYGGRPVYF. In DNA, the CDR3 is TGTGCCAGCAGTTATGGGGGGAGGCCCGTGTATTTT.

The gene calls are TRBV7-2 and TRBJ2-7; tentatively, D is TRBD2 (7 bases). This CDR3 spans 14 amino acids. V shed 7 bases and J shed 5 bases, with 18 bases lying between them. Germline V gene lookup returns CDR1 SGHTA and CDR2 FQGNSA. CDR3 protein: CASTRGGGDHEQYF. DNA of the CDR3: TGTGCCAGCACCAGAGGGGGAGGGGACCACGAGCAGTACTTC.

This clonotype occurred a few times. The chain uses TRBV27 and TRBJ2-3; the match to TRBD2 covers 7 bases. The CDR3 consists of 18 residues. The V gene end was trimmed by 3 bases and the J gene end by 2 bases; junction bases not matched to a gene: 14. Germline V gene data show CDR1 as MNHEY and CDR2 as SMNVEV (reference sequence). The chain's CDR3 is CASSFTLSSGEHTDTQYF. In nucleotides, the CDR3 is TGTGCCAGCAGTTTTACATTATCGAGCGGGGAGCACACAGATACGCAGTATTTT.

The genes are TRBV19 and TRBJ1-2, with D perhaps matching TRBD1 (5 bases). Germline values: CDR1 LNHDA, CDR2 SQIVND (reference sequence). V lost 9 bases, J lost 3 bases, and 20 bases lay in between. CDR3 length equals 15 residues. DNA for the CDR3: TGTGCCAGCTCCCTTCTCCAGGGATACGACTATGGCTACACCTTC. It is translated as CASSLLQGYDYGYTF.

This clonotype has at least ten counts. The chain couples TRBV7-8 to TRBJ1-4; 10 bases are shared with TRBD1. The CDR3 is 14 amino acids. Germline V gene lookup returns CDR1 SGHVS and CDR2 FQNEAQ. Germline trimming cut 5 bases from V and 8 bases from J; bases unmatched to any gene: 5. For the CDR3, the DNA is TGTGCCAGCAGCAACGGACAGGGGGGGGAAAAACTGTTTTTT. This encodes CASSNGQGGEKLFF.